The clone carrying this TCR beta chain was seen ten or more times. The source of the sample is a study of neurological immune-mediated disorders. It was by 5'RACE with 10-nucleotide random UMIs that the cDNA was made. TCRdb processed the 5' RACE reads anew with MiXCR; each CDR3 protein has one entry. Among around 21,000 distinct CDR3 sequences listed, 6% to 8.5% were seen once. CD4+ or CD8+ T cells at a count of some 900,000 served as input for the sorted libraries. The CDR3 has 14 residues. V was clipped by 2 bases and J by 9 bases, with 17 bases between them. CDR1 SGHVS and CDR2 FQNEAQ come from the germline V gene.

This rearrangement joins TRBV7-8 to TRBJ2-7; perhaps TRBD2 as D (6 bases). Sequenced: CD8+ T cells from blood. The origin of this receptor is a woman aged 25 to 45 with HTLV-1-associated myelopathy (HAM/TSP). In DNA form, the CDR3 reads TGTGCCAGCAGCTTAACGGGGGATCCTGTGCGGCAGTACTTC. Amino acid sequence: CASSLTGDPVRQYF.